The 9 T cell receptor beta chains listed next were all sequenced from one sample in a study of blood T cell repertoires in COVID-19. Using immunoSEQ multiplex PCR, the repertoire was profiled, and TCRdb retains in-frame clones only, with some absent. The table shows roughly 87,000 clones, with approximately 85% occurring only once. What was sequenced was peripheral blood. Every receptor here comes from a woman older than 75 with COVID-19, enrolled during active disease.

CDR3 sequence reads: CASSLDRDEQYF. The CDR3 bases are TGTGCCAGCTCGCTTGACCGGGACGAGCAGTACTTC. The gene calls are TRBV18 and TRBJ2-7; D not certain. This CDR3 is 12 amino acids long. The germline gives CDR1 KGHSH, CDR2 LQKENI. V lost 6 bases, J lost 5 bases, and 11 bases lay in between.

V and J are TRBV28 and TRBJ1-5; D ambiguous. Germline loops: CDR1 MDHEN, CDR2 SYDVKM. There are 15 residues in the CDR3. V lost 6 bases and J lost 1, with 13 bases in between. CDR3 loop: CASRTAGRSNQPQHF. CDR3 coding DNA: TGTGCCAGCAGGACGGCCGGGAGGAGCAATCAGCCCCAGCATTTT. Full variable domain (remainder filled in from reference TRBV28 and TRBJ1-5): DVKVTQSSRYLVKRTGEKVFLECVQDMDHENMFWYRQDPGLGLRLIYFSYDVKMKEKGDIPEGYSVSREKKERFSLILESASTNQTSMYLCASRTAGRSNQPQHFGDGTRLSIL.

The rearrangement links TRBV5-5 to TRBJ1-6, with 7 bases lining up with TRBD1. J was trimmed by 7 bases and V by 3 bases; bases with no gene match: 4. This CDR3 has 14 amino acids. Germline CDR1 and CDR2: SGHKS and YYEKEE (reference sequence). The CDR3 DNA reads TGTGCCAGCAGCTCGGGACAGCCAAATTCACCCCTCCACTTT. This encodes CASSSGQPNSPLHF.

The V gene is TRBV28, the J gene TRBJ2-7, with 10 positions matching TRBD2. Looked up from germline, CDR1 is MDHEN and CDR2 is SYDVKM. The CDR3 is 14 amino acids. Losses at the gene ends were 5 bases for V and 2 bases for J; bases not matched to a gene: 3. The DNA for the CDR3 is TGTGCCAGCAGTATCCTAGCGGGAGCCTACGAGCAGTACTTC. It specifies CASSILAGAYEQYF.

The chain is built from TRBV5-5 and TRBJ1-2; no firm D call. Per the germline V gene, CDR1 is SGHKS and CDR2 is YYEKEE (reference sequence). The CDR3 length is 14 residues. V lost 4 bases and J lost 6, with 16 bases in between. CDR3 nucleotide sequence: TGTGCCAGCAGCCCCCTGGGAGGGTTCCATGGCTACACCTTC. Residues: CASSPLGGFHGYTF. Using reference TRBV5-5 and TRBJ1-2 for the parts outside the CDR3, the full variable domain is DAGVTQSPTHLIKTRGQQVTLRCSPISGHKSVSWYQQVLGQGPQFIFQYYEKEERGRGNFPDRFSARQFPNYSSELNVNALLLGDSALYLCASSPLGGFHGYTFGSGTRLTVV.

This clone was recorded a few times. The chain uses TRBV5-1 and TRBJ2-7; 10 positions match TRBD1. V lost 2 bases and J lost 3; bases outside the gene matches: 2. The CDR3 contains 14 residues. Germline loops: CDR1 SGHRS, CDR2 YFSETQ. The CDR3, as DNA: TGCGCCAGCAGCTTCGGACAGGGGGACTACGAGCAGTACTTC. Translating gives CASSFGQGDYEQYF.

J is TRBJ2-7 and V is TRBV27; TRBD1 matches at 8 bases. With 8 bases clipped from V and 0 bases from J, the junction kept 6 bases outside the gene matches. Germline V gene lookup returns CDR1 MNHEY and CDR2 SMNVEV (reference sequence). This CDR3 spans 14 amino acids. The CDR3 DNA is TGTGCCAGCCGCCGTGGGACAGGCTCCTACGAGCAGTACTTC. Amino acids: CASRRGTGSYEQYF.

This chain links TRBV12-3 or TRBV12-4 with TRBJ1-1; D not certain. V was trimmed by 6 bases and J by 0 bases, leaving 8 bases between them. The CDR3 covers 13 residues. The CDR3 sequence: CASRADLNTEAFF. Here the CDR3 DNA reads TGTGCCAGCAGGGCTGATCTGAACACTGAAGCTTTCTTT.

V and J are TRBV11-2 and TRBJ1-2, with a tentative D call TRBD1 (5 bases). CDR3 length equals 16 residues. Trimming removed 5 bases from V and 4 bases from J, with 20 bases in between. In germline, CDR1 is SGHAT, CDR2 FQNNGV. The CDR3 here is CASSPGAGTQPYGYTF. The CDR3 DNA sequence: TGTGCCAGCAGCCCCGGGGCGGGGACCCAACCCTATGGCTACACCTTC.